This entry describes one T cell receptor beta chain. The junction had 8 bases not matched to a gene; V was cut back by 4 bases and J by 3 bases. Germline CDR1 and CDR2: SGHRS and YFSETQ. This CDR3 contains 16 residues. These data are taken from a study of blood T cell repertoires in COVID-19. Background on the study: Acute and convalescent COVID-19 specimens originated in the United States, Italy and Spain. Sources were T cells, B-cell-depleted T cells, or PBMCs; the material itself was cDNA or gDNA.

Using immunoSEQ multiplex PCR, the repertoire was profiled, and TCRdb retains in-frame clones only, with some absent. The sample carries 150,000 to 200,000 clones, roughly 90% recorded once. Individuals aged about 18 to 100 years were recruited from some 26 US areas. Participants were placed into cohorts based on the clinical history they reported. The TCR originated in a human donor with acute COVID-19. The donor label of this sample is uncertain. This chain joins TRBV5-1 and TRBJ2-2; 8 bases align to TRBD1. Sequencing was performed on PBMCs or T cells enriched from blood (not recorded which). CDR3 DNA sequence: TGCGCCAGCAGCGGGACAGGCGGAACCTACACCGGGGAGCTGTTTTTT. Translated, it gives CASSGTGGTYTGELFF.